One and the same sample provided the 24 T cell receptor beta chains below, sequenced in a study of blood T cell repertoires in COVID-19. Some clones are missing from TCRdb's copy, which holds only in-frame ones; the method was immunoSEQ multiplex PCR. The sample consists of tens of thousands of clones, 85% of them appearing once. Sample: peripheral blood. These receptors all come from an elderly man with acute or convalescent COVID-19.

The chain is built from TRBV24-1 and TRBJ2-3, with a weak D call TRBD2 (5 bases). The CDR3 spans 20 residues. V lost 0 bases and J lost 2, with 23 bases in between. The V gene's germline CDR1 is KGHDR and CDR2 SFDVKD. CDR3 amino acids: CATSDLKGGSRNLVTDTQYF. The CDR3 region has the DNA TGTGCCACCAGTGATTTGAAGGGTGGGAGTAGAAACCTAGTCACAGATACGCAGTATTTT.

This rearrangement joins TRBV4-2 to TRBJ2-7, with a possible D match to TRBD2 (5 bases). The CDR3 is 15 residues long. The V gene's germline CDR1 is LGHNA and CDR2 YNFKEQ. V lost 3 bases and J lost 7, with 19 bases in between. The CDR3 region is CASSQETLPGWEQYF. The CDR3 bases are TGTGCCAGCAGCCAGGAAACACTTCCGGGGTGGGAGCAGTACTTC.

This clone was recorded once. The chain is built from TRBV30 and TRBJ2-1, with D maybe TRBD2 (6 bases). CDR3 length equals 14 residues. Germline values: CDR1 GTSNPN, CDR2 SVGIG (reference sequence). Trimming shortened V by 1 base and J by 7 bases, and 14 bases separated the two germline ends. CDR3 protein: CAWSAGGTRNEQFF. The DNA of the CDR3 is TGTGCCTGGAGTGCCGGCGGGACGAGAAATGAGCAGTTCTTC.

This rearrangement joins TRBV6-5 to TRBJ1-1; 7 bases line up with TRBD1. V dropped 6 bases and J dropped 2; count of bases not matched to a gene: 6. CDR3 length: 14 amino acids. The V gene's germline CDR1 is MNHEY and CDR2 SVGAGI. For the CDR3, the DNA is TGTGCCAGCAGACAAACAGGGGCTAACACTGAAGCTTTCTTT. This codes for CASRQTGANTEAFF.

This clone appeared a single time. V usage is TRBV30 and J usage is TRBJ1-4; 8 positions match TRBD1. The CDR3 is made up of 12 amino acids. The V segment lost 5 bases and the J segment 7 bases; nucleotides outside the gene matches: 3. The germline CDR1 and CDR2 sequences are GTSNPN and SVGIG (reference sequence). In DNA, the CDR3 is TGTGCCTGGGACAGGGGCGTTGAAAAACTGTTTTTT. The encoded protein is CAWDRGVEKLFF.

The CDR3 DNA reads as TGTGCCAGCAGCAGGGGAGCTAGCGGGTCCTACAATGAGCAGTTCTTC. This encodes CASSRGASGSYNEQFF. The chain carries TRBV28 and TRBJ2-1, with 8 positions matching TRBD2. The J segment lost 1 base and the V segment lost 6 bases, leaving 8 bases of the junction unmatched. This CDR3 is 16 amino acids long. CDR1 is MDHEN and CDR2 is SYDVKM in the germline V gene.

The chain combines TRBV13 with TRBJ2-5, with 8 positions matching TRBD2. The CDR3 runs to 16 residues. CDR1 and CDR2 (germline): PRHDT, FYEKMQ (reference sequence). V dropped 6 bases and J dropped 2; count of bases not matched to a gene: 11. CDR3 protein: CASSRKTGTSQETQYF. The CDR3, as DNA: TGTGCCAGCAGTCGGAAAACCGGGACTAGTCAAGAGACCCAGTACTTC.

The rearrangement uses TRBV5-6 and TRBJ2-5; TRBD2 might be the D (7 bases). Germline assignment: CDR1 SGHDT and CDR2 YYEEEE. Trimming pared 3 bases from V and 4 bases from J, leaving 13 bases between. This CDR3 spans 14 amino acids. CDR3 coding DNA: TGTGCCAGCAGCTCGGGGGGCAGGGGAGAGACCCAGTACTTC. This encodes CASSSGGRGETQYF.

The V call is TRBV4-3, the J call TRBJ2-1; 11 nucleotides match TRBD2. The CDR3 has 16 amino acids. Unmatched junction bases numbered 2, after V lost 1 base and J lost 3 bases. Germline V gives CDR1 LGHNA, CDR2 YSLEER. CDR3: CASSQAGTSGYNEQFF. The CDR3 bases are TGCGCCAGCAGCCAAGCCGGGACTAGCGGCTACAATGAGCAGTTCTTC.

The rearrangement uses TRBV7-9 and TRBJ2-7; possibly TRBD2 for D (6 bases). The germline V gene has CDR1 SEHNR and CDR2 FQNEAQ (reference sequence). The CDR3 length is 17 residues. The V gene lost 2 bases and the J gene lost 3 bases, with 20 bases spanning the gap. The CDR3 DNA reads TGTGCCAGCAGCTTAAATACGCGAACTAGCTCCGGCTACGAGCAGTACTTC. This encodes CASSLNTRTSSGYEQYF. Using reference TRBV7-9 and TRBJ2-7 for the parts outside the CDR3, the full variable domain is DTGVSQNPRHKITKRGQNVTFRCDPISEHNRLYWYRQTLGQGPEFLTYFQNEAQLEKSRLLSDRFSAERPKGSFSTLEIQRTEQGDSAMYLCASSLNTRTSSGYEQYFGPGTRLTVT.

The V call is TRBV30, the J call TRBJ2-1, with TRBD2 matching over 13 bases. Germline CDR1 and CDR2: GTSNPN and SVGIG (reference sequence). The junction had 6 bases not matched to a gene; V was cut back by 5 bases and J by 2 bases. The CDR3 covers 16 residues. The CDR3 DNA sequence: TGTGCCTGGGGGACTAGCGGGACCGGGGCCTACAATGAGCAGTTCTTC. This codes for CAWGTSGTGAYNEQFF.

The V and J genes are TRBV11-2 and TRBJ1-3; D gene uncertain. The CDR3 has 13 residues. The germline V gene has CDR1 SGHAT and CDR2 FQNNGV. Trimming took 5 bases from V and 8 from J, leaving 13 bases between them. The CDR3 reads CASSPQPQDTIYF. CDR3 nucleotides: TGTGCCAGCAGCCCACAGCCCCAGGACACCATATATTTT.

The chain uses TRBV5-5 and TRBJ2-2; D remains ambiguous. Germline V gene sequence: CDR1 SGHKS, CDR2 YYEKEE (reference sequence). This CDR3 comprises 15 residues. V dropped 5 bases and J dropped 1 base, with 12 bases sitting between them. The DNA of the CDR3 is TGTGCCAGCAGTCCTGGCGGCCTGAACACCGGGGAGCTGTTTTTT. This gives the protein CASSPGGLNTGELFF.

The rearrangement links TRBV5-6 to TRBJ1-2; 7 bases are shared with TRBD1. The germline gives CDR1 SGHDT, CDR2 YYEEEE. There are 17 residues in the CDR3. V shed 5 bases, J shed 7 bases, and the junction held 20 bases outside the gene matches. The CDR3 loop is CASSYDRWATGAAGYTF. The DNA of the CDR3 is TGTGCCAGCAGTTACGACCGCTGGGCCACAGGGGCGGCTGGCTACACCTTC.

The table lists this clone with a few counts. As DNA, the CDR3 is TGTGCCAGCAGGGACTTCGTCGGGACAGCCCACTCTGGGGCCAACGTCCTGACTTTC. Protein product: CASRDFVGTAHSGANVLTF. This rearrangement joins TRBV2 to TRBJ2-6; 7 bases agree with TRBD1. The V and J ends lost 6 bases and 0 bases, in that order; junction bases with no gene match: 14. This CDR3 contains 19 residues. Germline V gives CDR1 SNHLY, CDR2 FYNNEI.

The chain carries TRBV2 and TRBJ2-1; D perhaps matches TRBD2 (6 bases). Germline values: CDR1 SNHLY, CDR2 FYNNEI. The CDR3 contains 12 residues. V was shortened by 4 bases and J by 9 bases, with 10 bases between the two germline ends. In DNA form, the CDR3 reads TGTGCCAGCAGTGTGGGAGGAGGTGAGCAGTTCTTC. Translating gives CASSVGGGEQFF.

The J gene is TRBJ1-5, the V gene TRBV10-3, with D tentatively TRBD1 (5 bases). Germline CDR1 is ENHRY and CDR2 is SYGVKD. This CDR3 region has 15 residues. The germline V and J ends were trimmed by 10 bases and 0 bases, with 16 bases remaining between them. The CDR3 region is CASIDSLYSNQPQHF. The CDR3 DNA follows: TGTGCCAGCATAGACAGCTTGTATAGCAATCAGCCCCAGCATTTT.

This chain uses TRBV19 with TRBJ1-3; 8 bases agree with TRBD1. The CDR3 runs 17 residues. The germline V gene has CDR1 LNHDA and CDR2 SQIVND (reference sequence). The V gene end was trimmed by 3 bases and the J gene end by 0 bases; junction bases not matched to a gene: 7. CDR3: CASSIAQGAISGNTIYF. The DNA of the CDR3 is TGTGCCAGTAGTATCGCCCAGGGGGCCATCTCTGGAAACACCATATATTTT.

This chain connects TRBV9 to TRBJ2-3, with 11 bases lining up with TRBD2. Germline V CDR1 and CDR2: SGDLS, YYNGEE. The CDR3 sequence is 16 residues long. The V segment lost 3 bases and the J segment 3 bases; nucleotides outside the gene matches: 6. CDR3 sequence: CASSGTSGRRTDTQYF. The DNA for the CDR3 is TGTGCCAGCAGCGGTACTAGCGGGAGACGGACAGATACGCAGTATTTT.

This clone appeared once. This sequence joins TRBV24-1 and TRBJ2-1; 7 positions match TRBD2. The CDR3 runs 14 residues. In germline, CDR1 is KGHDR, CDR2 SFDVKD. The V segment lost 5 bases and the J segment 6 bases; nucleotides outside the gene matches: 6. CDR3 sequence (DNA): TGTGCCACCAGTGGCCGCGGGAGTAGCAATGAGCAGTTCTTC. Residues: CATSGRGSSNEQFF.

This clone has only one observation. V and J are TRBV19 and TRBJ1-3; D unclear. Germline loops: CDR1 LNHDA, CDR2 SQIVND (reference sequence). The CDR3 contains 14 residues. V was shortened by 5 bases and J by 3 bases, with 11 bases between the two germline ends. As DNA, the CDR3 is TGTGCCAGTAGTCTGACCGGGTATGGAAACACCATATATTTT. Translated, it gives CASSLTGYGNTIYF.

V usage is TRBV10-1 and J usage is TRBJ1-5; 7 nucleotides match TRBD1. V was clipped by 4 bases and J by 5 bases; unmatched bases: 5. The V gene's germline CDR1 is WNHNN and CDR2 SYGVQD (reference sequence). This CDR3 region has 14 residues. The DNA for the CDR3 is TGCGCCAGCAGTGCAGGGGGACGGGATCAGCCCCAGCATTTT. Its protein product is CASSAGGRDQPQHF.

The V and J genes are TRBV4-1 and TRBJ2-6; 7 bases are shared with TRBD1. Germline loops: CDR1 MGHRA, CDR2 YSYEKL. V lost 3 bases to trimming and J lost 2 bases; unmatched junction nucleotides: 7. CDR3 length equals 17 residues. The DNA of the CDR3 is TGCGCCAGCAGCCACAGCTACAGGGGAGCTGGGGCCAACGTCCTGACTTTC. It is translated as CASSHSYRGAGANVLTF.

The chain has TRBV4-2 and TRBJ2-3; 9 bases match TRBD2. The CDR3 is 15 amino acids. Per germline, CDR1 LGHNA and CDR2 YNFKEQ. J was trimmed by 0 bases and V by 4 bases; bases with no gene match: 2. The DNA for the CDR3 is TGTGCCAGCAGCCCGCTAGCGGGGAGCACAGATACGCAGTATTTT. Residues: CASSPLAGSTDTQYF.